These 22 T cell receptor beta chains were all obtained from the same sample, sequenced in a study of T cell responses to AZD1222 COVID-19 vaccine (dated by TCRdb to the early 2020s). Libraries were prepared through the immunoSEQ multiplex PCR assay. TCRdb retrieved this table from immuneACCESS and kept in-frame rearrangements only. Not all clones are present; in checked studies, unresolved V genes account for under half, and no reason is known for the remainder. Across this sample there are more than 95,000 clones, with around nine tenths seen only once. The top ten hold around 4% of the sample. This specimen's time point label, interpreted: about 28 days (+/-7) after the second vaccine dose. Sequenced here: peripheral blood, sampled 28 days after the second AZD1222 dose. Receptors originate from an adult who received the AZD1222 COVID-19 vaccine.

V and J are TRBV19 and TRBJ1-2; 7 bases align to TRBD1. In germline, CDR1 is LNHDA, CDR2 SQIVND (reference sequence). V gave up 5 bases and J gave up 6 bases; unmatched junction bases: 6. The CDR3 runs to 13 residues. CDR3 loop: CASSSDRVHGYTF. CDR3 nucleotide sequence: TGTGCCAGTAGTTCCGACAGGGTTCATGGCTACACCTTC.

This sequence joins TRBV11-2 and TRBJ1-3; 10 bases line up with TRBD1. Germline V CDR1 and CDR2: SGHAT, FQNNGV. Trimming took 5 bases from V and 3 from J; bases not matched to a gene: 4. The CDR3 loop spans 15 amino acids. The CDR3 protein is CASSQTGGGGNTIYF. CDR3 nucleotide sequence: TGTGCCAGCAGCCAGACAGGGGGCGGTGGAAACACCATATATTTT.

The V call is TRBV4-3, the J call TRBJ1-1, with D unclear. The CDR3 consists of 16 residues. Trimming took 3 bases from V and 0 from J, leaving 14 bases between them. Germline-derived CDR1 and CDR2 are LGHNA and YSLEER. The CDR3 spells CASSQINRPLNTEAFF. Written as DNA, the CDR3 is TGCGCCAGCAGCCAGATTAATAGGCCCCTGAACACTGAAGCTTTCTTT.

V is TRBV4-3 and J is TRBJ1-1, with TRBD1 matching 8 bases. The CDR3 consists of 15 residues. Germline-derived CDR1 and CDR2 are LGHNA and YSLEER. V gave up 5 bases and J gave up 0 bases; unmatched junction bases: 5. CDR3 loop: CASSFRTGMNTEAFF. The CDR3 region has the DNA TGCGCCAGCAGCTTCCGGACAGGGATGAACACTGAAGCTTTCTTT.

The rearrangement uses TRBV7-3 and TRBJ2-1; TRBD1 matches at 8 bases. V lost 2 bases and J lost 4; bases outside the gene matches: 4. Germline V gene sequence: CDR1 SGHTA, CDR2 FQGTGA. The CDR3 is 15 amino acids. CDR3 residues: CASSLGQGSYNEQFF. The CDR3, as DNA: TGTGCCAGCAGCTTAGGACAGGGTTCGTACAATGAGCAGTTCTTC.

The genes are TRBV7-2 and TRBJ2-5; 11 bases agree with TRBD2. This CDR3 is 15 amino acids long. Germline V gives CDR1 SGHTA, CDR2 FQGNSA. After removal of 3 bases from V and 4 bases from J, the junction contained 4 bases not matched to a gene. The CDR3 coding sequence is TGTGCCAGCAGCTTCCTTAGCGGGGGGGCAGAGACCCAGTACTTC. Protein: CASSFLSGGAETQYF. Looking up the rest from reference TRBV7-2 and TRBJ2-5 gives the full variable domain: GAGVSQSPSNKVTEKGKDVELRCDPISGHTALYWYRQSLGQGLEFLIYFQGNSAPDKSGLPSDRFSAERTGGSVSTLTIQRTQQEDSAVYLCASSFLSGGAETQYFGPGTRLLVL.

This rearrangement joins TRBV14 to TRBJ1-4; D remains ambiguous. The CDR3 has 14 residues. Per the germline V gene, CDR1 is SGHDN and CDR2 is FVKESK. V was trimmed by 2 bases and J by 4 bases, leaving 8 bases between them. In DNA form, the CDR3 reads TGTGCCAGCAGCCAATTGACGGGTAATGAAAAACTGTTTTTT. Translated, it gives CASSQLTGNEKLFF.

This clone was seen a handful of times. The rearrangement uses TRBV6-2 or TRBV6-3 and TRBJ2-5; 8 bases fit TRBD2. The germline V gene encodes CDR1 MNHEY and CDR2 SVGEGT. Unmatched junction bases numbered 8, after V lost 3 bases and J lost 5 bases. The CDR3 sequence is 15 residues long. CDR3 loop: CASSYTSLAGETQYF. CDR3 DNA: TGTGCCAGCAGTTATACGTCCCTAGCGGGTGAGACCCAGTACTTC.

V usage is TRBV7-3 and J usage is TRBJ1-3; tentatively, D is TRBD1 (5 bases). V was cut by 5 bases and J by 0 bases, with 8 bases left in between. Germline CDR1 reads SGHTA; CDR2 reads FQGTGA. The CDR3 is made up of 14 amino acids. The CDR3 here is CASSHRPSGNTIYF. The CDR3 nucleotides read TGTGCCAGCAGCCACAGGCCCTCTGGAAACACCATATATTTT.

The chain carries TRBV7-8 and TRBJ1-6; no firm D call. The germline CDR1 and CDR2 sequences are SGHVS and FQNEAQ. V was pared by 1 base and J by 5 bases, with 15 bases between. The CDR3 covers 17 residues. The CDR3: CASSLEAVSVDNSPLHF. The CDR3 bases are TGTGCCAGCAGCTTAGAGGCCGTTTCGGTAGATAATTCACCCCTCCACTTT.

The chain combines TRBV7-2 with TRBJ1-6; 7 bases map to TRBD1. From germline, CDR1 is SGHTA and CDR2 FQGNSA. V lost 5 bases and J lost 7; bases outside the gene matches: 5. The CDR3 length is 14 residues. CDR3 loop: CASSPQGWNSPLHF. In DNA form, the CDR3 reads TGTGCCAGCAGCCCACAGGGGTGGAATTCACCCCTCCACTTT.

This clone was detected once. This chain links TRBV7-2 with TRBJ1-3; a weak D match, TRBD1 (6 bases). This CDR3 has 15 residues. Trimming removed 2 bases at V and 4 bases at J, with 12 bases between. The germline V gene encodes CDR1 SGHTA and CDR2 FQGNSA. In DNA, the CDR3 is TGTGCCAGCAGCTTAAATCCAGGGGTGGGAAACACCATATATTTT. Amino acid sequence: CASSLNPGVGNTIYF.

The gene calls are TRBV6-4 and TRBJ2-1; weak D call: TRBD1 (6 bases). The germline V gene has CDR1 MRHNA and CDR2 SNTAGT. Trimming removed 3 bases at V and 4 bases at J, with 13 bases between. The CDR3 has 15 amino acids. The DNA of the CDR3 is TGTGCCAGCAGTGAAGCAGGGGACGGGTACAATGAGCAGTTCTTC. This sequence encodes CASSEAGDGYNEQFF.

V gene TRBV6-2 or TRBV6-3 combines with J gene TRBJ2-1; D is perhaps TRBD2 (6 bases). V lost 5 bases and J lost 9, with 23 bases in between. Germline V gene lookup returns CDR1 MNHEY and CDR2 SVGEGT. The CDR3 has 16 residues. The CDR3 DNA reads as TGTGCCAGCAGTCCAGCCGGGGGTTGGGCGGTCACTGAGCAGTTCTTC. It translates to CASSPAGGWAVTEQFF.

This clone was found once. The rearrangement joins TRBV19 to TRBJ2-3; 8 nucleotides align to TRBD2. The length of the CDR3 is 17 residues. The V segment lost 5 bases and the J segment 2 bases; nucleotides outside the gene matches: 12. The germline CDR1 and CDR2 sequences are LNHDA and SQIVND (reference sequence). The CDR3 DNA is TGTGCCAGTAGTCCCGAGAGAGAAGCGGGGGACACAGATACGCAGTATTTT. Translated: CASSPEREAGDTDTQYF.

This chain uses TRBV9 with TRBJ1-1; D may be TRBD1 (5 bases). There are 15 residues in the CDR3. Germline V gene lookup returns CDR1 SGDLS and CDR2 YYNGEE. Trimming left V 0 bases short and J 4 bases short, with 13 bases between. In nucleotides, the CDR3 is TGTGCCAGCAGCGTAGAGACAGCGCTGAGCACTGAAGCTTTCTTT. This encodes CASSVETALSTEAFF.

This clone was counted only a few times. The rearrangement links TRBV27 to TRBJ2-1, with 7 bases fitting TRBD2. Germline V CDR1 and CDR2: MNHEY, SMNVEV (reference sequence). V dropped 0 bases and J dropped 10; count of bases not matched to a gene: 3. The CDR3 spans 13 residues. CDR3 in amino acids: CASSLSLAREQFF. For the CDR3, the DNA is TGTGCCAGCAGTTTATCACTAGCGCGCGAGCAGTTCTTC.

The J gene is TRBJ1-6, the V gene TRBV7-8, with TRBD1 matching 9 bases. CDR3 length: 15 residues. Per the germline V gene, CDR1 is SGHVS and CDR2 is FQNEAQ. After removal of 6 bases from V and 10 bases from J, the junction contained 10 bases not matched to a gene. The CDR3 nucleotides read TGTGCCAGCAGACTTGACAGGGGGTCGAACTCACCCCTCCACTTT. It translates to CASRLDRGSNSPLHF.

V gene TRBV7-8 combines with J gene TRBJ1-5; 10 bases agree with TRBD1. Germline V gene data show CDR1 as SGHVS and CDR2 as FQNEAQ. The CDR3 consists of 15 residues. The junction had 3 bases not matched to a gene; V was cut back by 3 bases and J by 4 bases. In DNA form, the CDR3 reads TGTGCCAGCAGCTTGGGACAGGGGTTTAATCAGCCCCAGCATTTT. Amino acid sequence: CASSLGQGFNQPQHF.

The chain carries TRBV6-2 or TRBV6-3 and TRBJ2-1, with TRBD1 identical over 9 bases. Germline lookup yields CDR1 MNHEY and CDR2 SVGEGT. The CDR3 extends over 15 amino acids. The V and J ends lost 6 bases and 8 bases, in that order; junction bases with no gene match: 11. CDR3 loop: CASSRGQGLGDEQFF. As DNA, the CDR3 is TGTGCCAGCAGCCGGGGACAGGGACTGGGCGATGAGCAGTTCTTC.

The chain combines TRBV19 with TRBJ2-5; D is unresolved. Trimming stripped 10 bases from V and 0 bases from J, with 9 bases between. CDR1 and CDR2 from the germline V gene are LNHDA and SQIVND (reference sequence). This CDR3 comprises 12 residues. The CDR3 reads CATLSYQETQYF. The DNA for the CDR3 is TGTGCCACCCTATCGTACCAAGAGACCCAGTACTTC.

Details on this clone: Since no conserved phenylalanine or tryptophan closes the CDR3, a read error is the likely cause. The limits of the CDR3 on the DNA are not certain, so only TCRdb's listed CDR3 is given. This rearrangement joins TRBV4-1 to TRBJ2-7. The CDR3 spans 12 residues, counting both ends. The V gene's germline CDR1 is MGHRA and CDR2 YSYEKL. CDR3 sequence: CASSQGRTGTPS.